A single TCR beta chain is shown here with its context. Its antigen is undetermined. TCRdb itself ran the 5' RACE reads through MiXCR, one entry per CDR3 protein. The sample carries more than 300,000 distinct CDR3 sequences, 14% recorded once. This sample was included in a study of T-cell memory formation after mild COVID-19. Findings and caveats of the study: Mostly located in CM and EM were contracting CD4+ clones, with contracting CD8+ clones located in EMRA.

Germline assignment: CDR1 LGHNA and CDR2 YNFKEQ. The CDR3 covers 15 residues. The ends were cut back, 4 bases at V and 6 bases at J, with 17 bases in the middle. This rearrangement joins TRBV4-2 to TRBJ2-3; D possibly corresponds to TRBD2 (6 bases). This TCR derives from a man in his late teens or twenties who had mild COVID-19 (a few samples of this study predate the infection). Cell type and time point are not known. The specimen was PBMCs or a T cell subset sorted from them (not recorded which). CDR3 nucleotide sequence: TGTGCCAGCAGCCCCTCGACTAGAACCCAGGATACGCAGTATTTT. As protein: CASSPSTRTQDTQYF.